This record covers a single T cell receptor (beta chain). The sample originates from a study of blood T cell repertoires in COVID-19. In the study overall: Material from acute and convalescent COVID-19 was sourced from the United States, Italy and Spain. PBMCs, B-cell-depleted T cells, or T cells provided the cDNA or gDNA that made up the material.

From germline, CDR1 is MNHNS and CDR2 SASEGT. This CDR3 region has 14 residues. The V end was cut by 3 bases, the J end by 3 bases, with 11 bases between. Original data processing: Quantification of nucleated cells was approximated via reference gene primer amplification. Method: immunoSEQ multiplex PCR; TCRdb's copy keeps in-frame clones and lacks some. V and J calls and clone size are copied from that table; D and trimming were computed from the DNA. The sample lists approximately 150,000 clones, about 85% occurring once. Sequenced material: peripheral blood. The sequence derives from a man aged 40-49 years with acute or convalescent COVID-19. The chain employs TRBV6-1 and TRBJ1-1; the D gene is possibly TRBD1 (6 bases). CDR3 sequence (DNA): TGTGCCAGCAGTGAGGGCAGGGGAGACACTGAAGCTTTCTTT. Translating it yields CASSEGRGDTEAFF.